This T cell receptor beta chain stems from a study of blood T cell repertoires in COVID-19. About the research overall: Sites in the United States, Italy and Spain provided acute and convalescent COVID-19 samples.

The V end was cut by 4 bases, the J end by 5 bases, with 14 bases between. This CDR3 is built from 14 residues. The germline gives CDR1 MGHDK, CDR2 SYGVNS. Methods used by the authors: Cell counts per sample came from amplifying reference gene primers. TCRdb keeps only in-frame clones here, not all; method: immunoSEQ multiplex PCR. V and J calls and clone size come straight from that table; D and trimming were deduced from the DNA. The table has about 150,000 clones, around 85% seen once. This TCR was sampled from a woman aged 55-69 years with acute or convalescent COVID-19. The V gene is TRBV25-1, the J gene TRBJ1-1; D unclear. The sample comprised peripheral blood. CDR3 in amino acids: CASSGPGLGTEAFF. CDR3 DNA: TGTGCCAGCAGTGGACCGGGATTAGGGACTGAAGCTTTCTTT.